This section outlines one T cell receptor beta chain sequence together with its context. Its antigen is not identified. This sample was taken from a study of T cells in Graves' hyperthyroidism and ophthalmopathy. General study results and limits: Most thyroid clonotypes that were expanded above 0.001 also turned up in blood.

The investigators amplified TCR beta CDR3 regions from RNA transcripts. The TCR CDR3 was amplified in a first-round RT-PCR using the HTBI primer set. TCRdb passed the multiplex PCR reads through MiXCR, listing each CDR3 protein once. The sample yields some 250,000 distinct CDR3 sequences, approximately 14% seen once. It was roughly 10 ml of fresh peripheral blood that supplied the PBMCs. The germline V gene has CDR1 KGHDR and CDR2 SFDVKD. Trimming removed 3 bases from V and 2 bases from J, with 9 bases in between. The CDR3 is 14 amino acids. The TCR sequence derives from a woman between 50 and 59 years old with Graves' hyperthyroidism that later progressed to Graves' ophthalmopathy. Sequenced: blood. This chain joins TRBV24-1 and TRBJ1-2, with D perhaps TRBD1 (6 bases). The CDR3 reads CATSDVQGNYGYTF. For the CDR3, the DNA is TGTGCCACCAGTGATGTACAGGGAAACTATGGCTACACCTTC.